Included here is one T cell receptor (beta chain) sequence, with context. A few counts support this clonotype. What antigen it recognizes has not been identified. No base quality information exists; no much larger clone differs at one position. The 39 donors, aged about 6 to 90 years, were systemically healthy Caucasian individuals from Russia. Each donor gave about 10 milliliters of peripheral blood, drawn into EDTA-treated Vacutainer tubes. Ficoll-Paque density-gradient centrifugation was used to isolate PBMCs, with at least 6.5 million per sample. Total RNA, at least 6 micrograms per sample, was extracted from PBMCs with Trizol reagent. For every donor, an aliquot of PBMCs went through flow cytometry to measure the percentages of naive CD45RAhigh/CD27high T cells. The record originates from a study of blood T cells in healthy people across ages (dated by TCRdb to between 2014 and 2017). The study in broad terms: Template switching captured roughly one uniquely barcoded TCR beta cDNA molecule per two T cells in model experiments. The study measured age-related changes in TCR beta repertoire diversity using deep sequencing normalized with unique cDNA molecular identifiers. The donors were divided into four age groups: young (average about 15 years), middle-aged (approximately 41), aged (about 60) and long-lived (about 84). To avoid experimental bias, donors of different ages were randomly spread across the sequencing lanes. The study analyzed two additional independent replicas of 1 million unique cDNA reads from the same blood draw for two donors, one aged 18 to 30 and one aged 80 or older.

Study-wide conclusions, independent of this receptor: There was a strong correlation between observed TCR beta diversity and the percentage of naive T cells measured by flow cytometry. Bulk unsorted PBMC profiling prevented conclusive comparison of naive and antigen-experienced compartments. Estimates of total diversity from one million sequenced T cells were regarded as lower bounds and underestimates. Because the CMV infection status of the donors was unknown, age-related changes in expanded clonotypes may potentially have been confounded. Compared with the aged group, the long-lived group had more naive CD4+ T cells, fewer expanded clones and increased TCR diversity, suggesting age selection. As age increased, observed TCR beta diversity per million T cells dropped in a roughly linear way, and a significant reduction was already evident by age 40.

CDR1 is given as LGHDT and CDR2 as YNNKEL, both from the germline V gene (reference sequence). Clipping removes 1 base from V and 8 bases from J, with 4 as the unmatched junction base count. The CDR3 has 13 amino acids, counting the end cysteine and phenylalanine. Kept here is only the CDR3 DNA, which spans 39 bases and is read in frame from base 1. Library preparation was by 5' RACE. Sequencing was performed on an Illumina HiSeq 2500. A second PCR of roughly 7 to 11 cycles was performed with a sample-barcoded 5' primer and a J-beta primer mix. A unique molecular identifier was introduced onto each TCR beta cDNA molecule by a template-switch 5' adaptor carrying 12 random nucleotides. At least 2.5 million CDR3-containing paired-end reads were obtained from each sample. All of the RNA was converted into first-strand cDNA using the Mint cDNA synthesis kit, with a TRBC-specific oligonucleotide serving as the primer. Following uracil-DNA glycosylase treatment, a first 18-cycle PCR with universal primers M1SS and BC2_uni_R was performed on all cDNA. In the original analysis: Each sample was normalized by randomly selecting 1 million high-quality reads, each carrying a distinct molecular identifier. Instead of being binned into consensus sequences, reads with shared molecular identifiers were discarded. CDR3 identification, clonotype clustering and error correction used MiTCR with a Q25 quality threshold and the strictest error-elimination algorithm. Lower-bound total TCR beta diversity was estimated with a nonparametric unseen species model using Euler transformation. Starting from the raw public reads, TCRdb applied fastp trimming at Q25, assembled clones with MiXCR and retained in-frame beta chains. Every CDR3 protein is listed once, alongside the most common genes and DNA of its rows. The V and J calls were not made by the authors but by TCRdb's processing. The sample yields approximately 800,000 distinct CDR3 sequences; approximately 53% were counted once. Clones ranked in the top ten supply under 30% of the sample.

The specimen sequenced was blood. The chain joins TRBV3-1 to TRBJ1-2; 7 central nucleotides agree with TRBD1. The sequence came from a man aged 40-55 years in good health. The nucleotides are TGTGCCAGCAGCCAAGGACAGGGTACAGGCTACACCTTC. Its translation reads: CASSQGQGTGYTF. With the rest looked up from the reference TRBV3-1 and TRBJ1-2 genes rather than sequenced, the full variable domain is DTAVSQTPKYLVTQMGNDKSIKCEQNLGHDTMYWYKQDSKKFLKIMFSYNNKELIINETVPNRFSPKSPDKAHLNLHINSLELGDSAVYFCASSQGQGTGYTFGSGTRLTVV.